The present T cell receptor beta chain was sequenced within a study of blood T cell repertoires in COVID-19. Overall study context: COVID-19 samples from acute and convalescent phases originated in the United States, Italy and Spain. Nucleic acid was either cDNA or gDNA, and it came from T cells, B-cell-depleted T cells, or PBMCs.

Germline V gives CDR1 SGHNT, CDR2 YYREEE (reference sequence). V dropped 2 bases and J dropped 3; count of bases not matched to a gene: 5. There are 16 residues in the CDR3. The authors' processing: The assay estimated nucleated cells by amplifying reference gene primers. The assay was immunoSEQ multiplex PCR, and TCRdb's table has in-frame clones only and misses some. V and J calls and clone size are as listed in that table; D and trimming were resolved from the DNA. Of 170,000 or so clones in the sample, approximately 83% were seen once. The chain uses TRBV5-4 and TRBJ2-2; TRBD1 aligns across 9 bases. The TCR sequence derives from a woman aged 55-75 years with acute or convalescent COVID-19. Sequencing input: peripheral blood. The CDR3 sequence is CASSFRTGADTGELFF. CDR3 DNA: TGTGCCAGCAGCTTCCGGACAGGGGCCGACACCGGGGAGCTGTTTTTT.